This TCR beta chain was sequenced for a study of early T cells in non-severe SARS-CoV-2 infection. Per germline, CDR1 MDHEN and CDR2 SYDVKM. The CDR3 totals 15 residues. Trimming at V came to 6 bases and at J to 6 bases, leaving 12 bases not matched to a gene. At least ten counts were recorded for this clonotype. TCRdb used MiXCR to reprocess the 5' RACE reads, holding one entry per CDR3 protein. The data contain fewer than 90,000 distinct CDR3 sequences, 13% to 15% of them singletons. The sequence came from an adult who was a healthcare worker with PCR-confirmed SARS-CoV-2 infection or an uninfected control (not recorded which). The chain joins TRBV28 to TRBJ1-2; TRBD1 matches at 8 bases. Sequencing input: whole blood. CDR3: CASRTPGTGLDGYTF. The CDR3 DNA reads as TGTGCCAGCAGAACCCCTGGGACAGGCTTGGATGGCTACACCTTC.